This T cell receptor (beta chain) was recorded in a study of T cell clonality in common variable immunodeficiency. Study-level findings and limits: CVID subjects showed higher TCRbeta clonality than healthy controls. Reportedly, TCR beta sequences from common variable immunodeficiency showed fewer deletions and N-nucleotide insertions.

This clone was counted a few times. Its matching antigen is unknown. The sequenced fragment ends 3 residues before the CDR3 boundary, so the rest is inferred from the germline J gene. Each donor provided about 4.5 to 8.5 ml of heparinized whole blood. With 3 bases removed from V and 0 bases from J, the gap between germline ends came to 8 bases. Germline loops: CDR1 KGHSH, CDR2 LQKENI. This CDR3 has 14 residues. The protocol was immunoSEQ multiplex PCR, while the TCRdb copy is restricted to in-frame clones and leaves out a portion. The sample has approximately 34,000 clones, none seen only once. What was sequenced was peripheral blood mononuclear cells. This rearrangement joins TRBV18 to TRBJ1-1; no reliable D call. This receptor was taken from a person aged 18 to 70 in good health. Partial CDR3 DNA: TGTGCCAGCTCACCGAGGCAAGTGAACACTGAA. Translated: CASSPRQVNTE. The entire CDR3 is CASSPRQVNTEAFF.